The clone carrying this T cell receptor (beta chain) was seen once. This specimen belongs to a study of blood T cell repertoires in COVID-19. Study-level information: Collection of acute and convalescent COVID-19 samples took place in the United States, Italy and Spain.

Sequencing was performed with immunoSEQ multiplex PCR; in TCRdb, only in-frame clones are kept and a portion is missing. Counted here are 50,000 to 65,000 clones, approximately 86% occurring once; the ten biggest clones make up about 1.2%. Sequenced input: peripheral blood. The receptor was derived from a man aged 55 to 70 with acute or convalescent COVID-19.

CDR3 sequence: CASSLTGVSTDTQYF. In nucleotides, the CDR3 is TGTGCCAGCAGCTTGACAGGGGTTAGCACAGATACGCAGTATTTT. J is TRBJ2-3 and V is TRBV11-2, with 8 bases that match TRBD1. Unmatched junction bases numbered 2, after V lost 3 bases and J lost 0 bases. From germline, CDR1 is SGHAT and CDR2 FQNNGV. The CDR3 runs to 15 residues.